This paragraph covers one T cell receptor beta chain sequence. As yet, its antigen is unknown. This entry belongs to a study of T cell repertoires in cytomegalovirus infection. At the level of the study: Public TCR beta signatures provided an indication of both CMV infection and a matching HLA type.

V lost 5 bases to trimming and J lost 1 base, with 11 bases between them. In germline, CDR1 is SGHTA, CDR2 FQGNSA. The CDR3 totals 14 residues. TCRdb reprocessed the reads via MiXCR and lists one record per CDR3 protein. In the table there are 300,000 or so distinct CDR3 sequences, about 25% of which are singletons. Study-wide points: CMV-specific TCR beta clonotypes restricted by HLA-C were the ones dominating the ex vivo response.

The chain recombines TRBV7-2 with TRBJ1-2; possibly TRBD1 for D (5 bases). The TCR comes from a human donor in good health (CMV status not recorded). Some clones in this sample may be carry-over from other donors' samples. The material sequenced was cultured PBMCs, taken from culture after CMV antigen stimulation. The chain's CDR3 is CASSDRPLNYGYTF. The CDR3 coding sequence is TGTGCCAGCAGCGACAGACCACTTAACTATGGCTACACCTTC.